The present T cell receptor (beta chain) was sequenced within a study of T cell repertoires in cytomegalovirus infection. Looking at the study overall: Carrying CMV and the relevant HLA type showed in public TCR beta signatures.

Each CDR3 protein gets one entry after TCRdb re-called the reads with MiXCR. Of a few hundred thousand distinct CDR3 sequences listed, roughly a third are singletons. Note on this clonotype: Its antigen is as yet unknown.

The material was cultured PBMCs, obtained from culture after CMV antigen stimulation. This TCR derives from a human donor in good health (CMV status not recorded). Some clones in this sample may be carry-over from other donors' samples.

CDR3 bases: TGTGCCAGCAGTTTTAGCCGGATTGAGGCCCAGCAGCCCCAGCATTTT. Translated, it gives CASSFSRIEAQQPQHF. The rearrangement uses TRBV28 and TRBJ1-5; D not certain. V was shortened by 3 bases and J by 7 bases, with 19 bases between the two germline ends. The CDR3 is 16 amino acids. Germline V gene sequence: CDR1 MDHEN, CDR2 SYDVKM.